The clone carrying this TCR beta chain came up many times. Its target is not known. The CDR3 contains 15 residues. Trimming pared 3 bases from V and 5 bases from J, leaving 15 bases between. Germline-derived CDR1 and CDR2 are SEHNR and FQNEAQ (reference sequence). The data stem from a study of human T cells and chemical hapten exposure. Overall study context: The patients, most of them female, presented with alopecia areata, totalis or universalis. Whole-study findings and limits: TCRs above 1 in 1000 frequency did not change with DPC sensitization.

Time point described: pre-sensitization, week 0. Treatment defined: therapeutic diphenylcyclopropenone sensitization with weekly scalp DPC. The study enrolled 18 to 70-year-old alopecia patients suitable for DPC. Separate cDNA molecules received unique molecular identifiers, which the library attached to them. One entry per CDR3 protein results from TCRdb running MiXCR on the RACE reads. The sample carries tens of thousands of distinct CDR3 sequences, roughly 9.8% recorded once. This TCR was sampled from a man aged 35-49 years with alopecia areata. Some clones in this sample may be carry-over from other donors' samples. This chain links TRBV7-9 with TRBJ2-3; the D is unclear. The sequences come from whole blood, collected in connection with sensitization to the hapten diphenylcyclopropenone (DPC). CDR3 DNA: TGTGCCAGCAGCTTCCGGACCTCCGCACAAGATACGCAGTATTTT. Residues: CASSFRTSAQDTQYF.